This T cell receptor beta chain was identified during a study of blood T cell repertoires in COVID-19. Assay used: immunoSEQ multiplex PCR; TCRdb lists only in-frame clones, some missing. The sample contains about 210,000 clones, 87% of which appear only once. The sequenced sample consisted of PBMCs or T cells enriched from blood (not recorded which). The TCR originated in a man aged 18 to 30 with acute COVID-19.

CDR3 in amino acids: CAPQENTEAFF. The CDR3 DNA is TGTGCGCCGCAGGAGAACACTGAAGCTTTCTTT. The chain uses TRBV28 and TRBJ1-1, with unresolved D. From germline, CDR1 is MDHEN and CDR2 SYDVKM. This CDR3 contains 11 residues.